The next 31 T cell receptor beta chains were all read from a single sample in a study of cytomegalovirus exposure and HLA in healthy donors. Primers: 60 Vbeta forward and 13 Jbeta reverse. Sequencing used immunoSEQ multiplex PCR; TCRdb keeps in-frame clones, though not all of them. The repertoire holds 90,000 to 120,000 clones, with around 72% as singletons. The source material was PBMCs. All receptors derive from a male donor in good health and CMV-seropositive.

The V and J genes are TRBV7-2 and TRBJ1-1; D uncertain. CDR3 size: 13 residues. Trimming removed 3 bases from V and 8 bases from J, with 13 bases in between. CDR1 and CDR2 from the germline V gene are SGHTA and FQGNSA. The chain's CDR3 is CASSFGYGREAFF. CDR3 DNA sequence: TGTGCCAGCAGCTTTGGCTATGGGAGAGAAGCTTTCTTT.

The rearrangement uses TRBV9 and TRBJ1-2, with TRBD1 matching over 8 bases. J lost 5 bases, V lost 0 bases, and 9 bases had no gene match. Germline V gene lookup returns CDR1 SGDLS and CDR2 YYNGEE. CDR3 length: 16 amino acids. The CDR3 DNA sequence: TGTGCCAGCAGCGTAGGAACGCGAGGACAGGGTTATGGCTACACCTTC. It yields the protein CASSVGTRGQGYGYTF.

This chain links TRBV19 with TRBJ1-3; tentatively, D is TRBD1 (5 bases). Trimming removed 3 bases at V and 2 bases at J, with 11 bases between. This CDR3 is built from 15 residues. Germline values: CDR1 LNHDA, CDR2 SQIVND (reference sequence). The CDR3 region is CASSIPRGPGNTIYF. Here the CDR3 DNA reads TGTGCCAGTAGTATCCCAAGGGGTCCTGGAAACACCATATATTTT.

This sequence joins TRBV7-9 and TRBJ2-2; 9 bases agree with TRBD1. With 7 bases clipped from V and 6 bases from J, the junction kept 6 bases outside the gene matches. The length of the CDR3 is 14 residues. CDR1 is SEHNR, CDR2 FQNEAQ, per germline (reference sequence). The CDR3 sequence is CASTRTGAAGELFF. CDR3 in DNA: TGTGCCAGCACCCGGACAGGGGCAGCCGGGGAGCTGTTTTTT.

The chain employs TRBV6-6 and TRBJ2-5; 8 bases fit TRBD2. Germline V gene data show CDR1 as MNHNY and CDR2 as SVGAGI (reference sequence). CDR3 length equals 16 residues. V was clipped by 4 bases and J by 3 bases; unmatched bases: 10. CDR3 coding DNA: TGTGCCAGCAGTTCGCCGGGAGGGGGGGGGAAAGAGACCCAGTACTTC. This encodes CASSSPGGGGKETQYF.

The chain couples TRBV7-7 to TRBJ2-5; no definite D call. The germline gives CDR1 SSHAT, CDR2 FNYEAQ (reference sequence). Trimming cost V 5 bases and J 0 bases, with 7 bases left between them. The CDR3 contains 13 residues. The CDR3 DNA reads TGTGCCAGCAGCGAACAGAACCAAGAGACCCAGTACTTC. This translates into CASSEQNQETQYF.

V usage is TRBV7-9 and J usage is TRBJ1-2; 8 bases fit TRBD1. CDR1 is SEHNR, CDR2 FQNEAQ, per germline (reference sequence). This CDR3 has 17 amino acids. Trimming cost V 1 base and J 4 bases; bases outside gene matches: 11. The CDR3 nucleotides are TGTGCCAGCAGCTTAGACGCAGGGGGCGCGTCTACCTATGGCTACACCTTC. This translates into CASSLDAGGASTYGYTF.

V is TRBV18 and J is TRBJ2-3; 9 bases map to TRBD2. Trimming cost V 0 bases and J 2 bases; bases outside gene matches: 3. The CDR3 consists of 16 residues. Germline CDR1 is KGHSH and CDR2 is LQKENI. Written as DNA, the CDR3 is TGTGCCAGCTCACCACCTATAGCGGGGGCCACAGATACGCAGTATTTT. Its protein is CASSPPIAGATDTQYF.

CDR3 sequence (DNA): TGTGCCAGCACTCTAGCGGGGTCCCAAGAGACCCAGTACTTC. Residues: CASTLAGSQETQYF. The chain carries TRBV2 and TRBJ2-5, with 9 bases aligning to TRBD2. V was pared by 7 bases and J by 1 base, with 4 bases of the junction left unmatched. From germline, CDR1 is SNHLY and CDR2 FYNNEI. CDR3 length equals 14 residues.

This sequence joins TRBV27 and TRBJ2-7; 10 positions agree with TRBD2. Germline V gene sequence: CDR1 MNHEY, CDR2 SMNVEV (reference sequence). The CDR3 runs 14 residues. V was pared by 5 bases and J by 0 bases, with 1 base of the junction left unmatched. The CDR3 sequence is CASSTSGDSYEQYF. CDR3 in DNA: TGTGCCAGCAGTACTAGCGGGGACTCCTACGAGCAGTACTTC.

The rearrangement joins TRBV7-6 to TRBJ2-5; D is perhaps TRBD1 (5 bases). Germline V gives CDR1 SGHVS, CDR2 FNYEAQ. Trimming took off 6 bases at V and 4 bases at J, with 18 bases between the two ends. The CDR3 contains 15 residues. CDR3 region: CASRTTARSAETQYF. CDR3 coding DNA: TGTGCCAGCAGGACGACAGCCAGATCGGCAGAGACCCAGTACTTC. Based on the CDR3 plus reference TRBV7-6 and TRBJ2-5, the full variable domain is GAGVSQSPRYKVTKRGQDVALRCDPISGHVSLYWYRQALGQGPEFLTYFNYEAQQDKSGLPNDRFSAERPEGSISTLTIQRTEQRDSAMYRCASRTTARSAETQYFGPGTRLLVL.

The chain couples TRBV5-5 to TRBJ1-3; maybe TRBD1 (6 bases). Germline values: CDR1 SGHKS, CDR2 YYEKEE (reference sequence). Trimming left V 4 bases short and J 0 bases short, with 11 bases between. This CDR3 is 15 amino acids long. CDR3 sequence: CASSPDSFSGNTIYF. In DNA form, the CDR3 reads TGTGCCAGCAGCCCGGACAGTTTCTCTGGAAACACCATATATTTT. The whole variable domain, filled in from reference TRBV5-5 and TRBJ1-3, reads DAGVTQSPTHLIKTRGQQVTLRCSPISGHKSVSWYQQVLGQGPQFIFQYYEKEERGRGNFPDRFSARQFPNYSSELNVNALLLGDSALYLCASSPDSFSGNTIYFGEGSWLTVV.

The CDR3 sequence is CASSRDSYNEQFF. CDR3 DNA sequence: TGTGCCAGCAGTCGGGACTCCTACAATGAGCAGTTCTTC. The chain has TRBV6-5 and TRBJ2-1; maybe TRBD2 (5 bases). Germline V gene sequence: CDR1 MNHEY, CDR2 SVGAGI. V was shortened by 5 bases and J by 0 bases, with 5 bases between the two germline ends. CDR3 size: 13 residues.

V gene TRBV2 combines with J gene TRBJ2-7, with TRBD1 identical over 7 bases. The V gene end was trimmed by 5 bases and the J gene end by 4 bases; junction bases not matched to a gene: 8. Germline V gives CDR1 SNHLY, CDR2 FYNNEI. The CDR3 runs 14 residues. CDR3 amino acids: CASSTTGIIYEQYF. The CDR3 DNA reads as TGTGCCAGCAGTACGACAGGGATTATTTACGAGCAGTACTTC.

This clone was picked up a small number of times. The chain recombines TRBV5-5 with TRBJ2-5, with a possible D match to TRBD1 (5 bases). There are 15 residues in the CDR3. Germline V gives CDR1 SGHKS, CDR2 YYEKEE (reference sequence). V shed 4 bases and J shed 1 base, with 14 bases lying between them. CDR3 sequence (DNA): TGTGCCAGCAGCGGAAGCATGGGGCCCCAAGAGACCCAGTACTTC. It yields the protein CASSGSMGPQETQYF.

This rearrangement joins TRBV6-1 to TRBJ2-6, with D tentatively TRBD2 (5 bases). CDR1 is MNHNS and CDR2 is SASEGT in the germline V gene. This CDR3 has 16 residues. With 3 bases removed from V and 0 bases from J, the gap between germline ends came to 9 bases. The CDR3 here is CASSESLASGANVLTF. CDR3 in DNA: TGTGCCAGCAGTGAGAGCCTAGCCTCTGGGGCCAACGTCCTGACTTTC.

V is TRBV11-3 and J is TRBJ2-5, with 7 positions matching TRBD2. J lost 4 bases, V lost 5 bases, and 10 bases had no gene match. There are 15 residues in the CDR3. The germline V gene encodes CDR1 SGHNT and CDR2 YENEEA. The CDR3 DNA reads as TGTGCCAGCAGCCCCTCCCCGGGGGAGGGAGAGACCCAGTACTTC. It encodes CASSPSPGEGETQYF. Full variable domain (outside the CDR3, taken from reference TRBV11-3 and TRBJ2-5): EAGVVQSPRYKIIEKKQPVAFWCNPISGHNTLYWYLQNLGQGPELLIRYENEEAVDDSQLPKDRFSAERLKGVDSTLKIQPAELGDSAVYLCASSPSPGEGETQYFGPGTRLLVL.

This clone was detected only a few times. The chain couples TRBV15 to TRBJ1-2, with 7 bases that match TRBD1. Germline CDR1 reads LNHNV; CDR2 reads YYDKDF (reference sequence). Unmatched junction bases numbered 16, after V lost 5 bases and J lost 1 base. The CDR3 extends over 18 amino acids. CDR3 DNA sequence: TGTGCCACCAGCGAAGATTCCGGGACAGCCAGATTTAACTATGGCTACACCTTC. It encodes CATSEDSGTARFNYGYTF.

This sequence joins TRBV6-1 and TRBJ1-5, with TRBD1 as a possible D gene (6 bases). The CDR3 sequence is 13 residues long. V was shortened by 7 bases and J by 7 bases, with 14 bases between the two germline ends. CDR1 and CDR2 (germline): MNHNS, SASEGT. The CDR3 DNA is TGTGCCAGCACCGGGACACCTCTCCAGCCCCAGCATTTT. As protein: CASTGTPLQPQHF.

The chain recombines TRBV7-9 with TRBJ1-2; no definite D call. This CDR3 has 12 residues. V was clipped by 5 bases and J by 0 bases, with 4 bases between them. Germline CDR1 SEHNR, CDR2 FQNEAQ (reference sequence). The CDR3, as DNA: TGTGCCAGCAGCACTTCTAACTATGGCTACACCTTC. It encodes CASSTSNYGYTF.

This sequence joins TRBV23-1 and TRBJ1-1; the match to TRBD1 covers 9 bases. TRBV23-1 is an open reading frame whose function is uncertain. Trimming removed 2 bases from V and 4 bases from J; junction bases left unmatched: 8. The CDR3 is 16 residues long. The CDR3 loop reads CASSQETGTGTTEAFF. The CDR3 DNA is TGCGCCAGCAGTCAAGAAACCGGGACAGGGACCACTGAAGCTTTCTTT.

The V call is TRBV11-3, the J call TRBJ2-7; 9 nucleotides line up with TRBD2. From germline, CDR1 is SGHNT and CDR2 YENEEA. This CDR3 has 15 residues. V gave up 4 bases and J gave up 6 bases; unmatched junction bases: 10. The CDR3 loop is CASSWNPGLAGEQYF. DNA of the CDR3: TGTGCCAGCAGCTGGAACCCGGGACTAGCAGGCGAGCAGTACTTC.

This sequence joins TRBV7-2 and TRBJ2-5, with 8 bases aligning to TRBD2. CDR3 size: 14 residues. Germline CDR1 reads SGHTA; CDR2 reads FQGNSA. V lost 5 bases to trimming and J lost 4 bases; unmatched junction nucleotides: 6. CDR3 residues: CASSTRGGRETQYF. CDR3 nucleotides: TGTGCCAGCAGCACCCGGGGGGGCCGAGAGACCCAGTACTTC.

The J gene is TRBJ2-1, the V gene TRBV18, with a weak D call TRBD1 (6 bases). V was trimmed by 3 bases and J by 7 bases, leaving 22 bases between them. The CDR3 covers 17 residues. From germline, CDR1 is KGHSH and CDR2 LQKENI. Written as DNA, the CDR3 is TGTGCCAGCTCACCTTACGCCTCGCAGGGGATAAGAAATGAGCAGTTCTTC. It encodes CASSPYASQGIRNEQFF.

This clone has more than one count but fewer than ten. This rearrangement joins TRBV7-2 to TRBJ2-7; 9 nucleotides agree with TRBD1. The trim removed 5 bases at V and 3 bases at J, leaving 8 bases unmatched. The V gene's germline CDR1 is SGHTA and CDR2 FQGNSA. The length of the CDR3 is 15 residues. In DNA, the CDR3 is TGTGCCAGCAGCGTGGACAGGGGCCTGAACTACGAGCAGTACTTC. This sequence encodes CASSVDRGLNYEQYF.

The chain is built from TRBV7-2 and TRBJ2-5, with TRBD2 matching 12 bases. J gave up 5 bases and V 4 bases, and 8 bases lay outside the gene matches. Germline V gene lookup returns CDR1 SGHTA and CDR2 FQGNSA. The CDR3 extends over 16 amino acids. The CDR3 loop is CASSSMTSGGGETQYF. The CDR3 bases are TGTGCCAGCAGCTCAATGACTAGCGGGGGCGGGGAGACCCAGTACTTC.

The chain carries TRBV19 and TRBJ1-1; 7 positions agree with TRBD1. Looked up from germline, CDR1 is LNHDA and CDR2 is SQIVND (reference sequence). Unmatched junction bases numbered 6, after V lost 5 bases and J lost 0 bases. The CDR3 has 15 residues. Written as DNA, the CDR3 is TGTGCCAGTAGTCACGGGACAGCAATGAACACTGAAGCTTTCTTT. Amino acids: CASSHGTAMNTEAFF.

The chain links TRBV19 to TRBJ2-6, with D hard to call. This CDR3 contains 16 residues. The ends were cut back, 5 bases at V and 0 bases at J, with 11 bases in the middle. CDR1 LNHDA and CDR2 SQIVND come from the germline V gene (reference sequence). For the CDR3, the DNA is TGTGCCAGTAGTTCCTCACGACTCTCTGGGGCCAACGTCCTGACTTTC. Protein product: CASSSSRLSGANVLTF. The variable domain in full, with the rest retrieved from reference TRBV19 and TRBJ2-6, is DGGITQSPKYLFRKEGQNVTLSCEQNLNHDAMYWYRQDPGQGLRLIYYSQIVNDFQKGDIAEGYSVSREKKESFPLTVTSAQKNPTAFYLCASSSSRLSGANVLTFGAGSRLTVL.

This clone was seen a few times. The genes are TRBV30 and TRBJ1-6; no reliable D call. Germline CDR1 reads GTSNPN; CDR2 reads SVGIG (reference sequence). V was shortened by 5 bases and J by 6 bases, with 11 bases between the two germline ends. The CDR3 loop spans 13 amino acids. The CDR3 reads CAWGGRFNSPLHF. The CDR3 DNA reads TGTGCCTGGGGCGGGAGATTTAATTCACCCCTCCACTTT.

The V call is TRBV7-8, the J call TRBJ1-6, with D possibly being TRBD1 (5 bases). Trimming stripped 1 base from V and 8 bases from J, with 12 bases between. Per the germline V gene, CDR1 is SGHVS and CDR2 is FQNEAQ. The CDR3 length is 15 residues. The CDR3 loop reads CASSLGDPRDSPLHF. The CDR3 coding sequence is TGTGCCAGCAGCTTAGGGGATCCCAGGGATTCACCCCTCCACTTT.

The chain uses TRBV21-1 and TRBJ2-3; the table's D call of TRBD2 was not tested on the DNA. TRBV21-1 is labeled a pseudogene. The CDR3 loop spans 18 amino acids. CDR3 bases: TGTGCCAGCAGCAAAGTGAAACTAGCGGGGGGTGGAGGAGATACGCAGTATTTT. Translating gives CASSKVKLAGGGGDTQYF.